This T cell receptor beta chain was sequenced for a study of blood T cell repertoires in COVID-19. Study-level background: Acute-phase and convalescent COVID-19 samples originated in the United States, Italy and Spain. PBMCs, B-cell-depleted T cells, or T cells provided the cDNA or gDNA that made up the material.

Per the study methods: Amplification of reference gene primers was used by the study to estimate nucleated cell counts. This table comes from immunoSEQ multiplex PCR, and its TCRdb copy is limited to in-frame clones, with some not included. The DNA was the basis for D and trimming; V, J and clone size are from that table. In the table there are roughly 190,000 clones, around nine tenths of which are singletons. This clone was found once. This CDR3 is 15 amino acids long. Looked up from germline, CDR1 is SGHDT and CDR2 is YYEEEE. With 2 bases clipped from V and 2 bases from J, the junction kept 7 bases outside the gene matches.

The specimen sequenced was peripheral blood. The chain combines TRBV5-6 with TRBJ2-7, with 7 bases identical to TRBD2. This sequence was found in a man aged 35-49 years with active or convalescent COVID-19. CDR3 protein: CASSLGSSGTYEQYF. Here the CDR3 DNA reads TGTGCCAGCAGCTTAGGGTCTAGCGGAACCTACGAGCAGTACTTC.